This T cell receptor beta chain was sequenced for a study of cytomegalovirus exposure and HLA in healthy donors. Both 60 Vbeta primers and 13 Jbeta primers went into the PCR. Sequencing used immunoSEQ multiplex PCR; TCRdb keeps in-frame clones, though not all of them. The sample includes some 100,000 clones, around three quarters of them seen just once. V shed 0 bases, J shed 8 bases, and the junction held 10 bases outside the gene matches. The CDR3 is 17 amino acids. The germline V gene has CDR1 LNHDA and CDR2 SQIVND (reference sequence). This receptor was taken from a female donor in good health and CMV-seronegative. J is TRBJ2-1 and V is TRBV19, with TRBD2 matching 10 bases. The sequenced sample was PBMCs. The CDR3: CASSIDRSSGGRDEQFF. Written as DNA, the CDR3 is TGTGCCAGTAGTATAGATCGGTCTAGCGGGGGTCGGGATGAGCAGTTCTTC.